This TCR beta chain is drawn from a study of blood T cells in healthy people across ages (dated by TCRdb to 2014 to 2015). Notes on the research overall: In model experiments, template switching captured about one uniquely barcoded TCR beta cDNA molecule for every two T cells. To track age-related changes in TCR beta repertoire diversity, the study relied on deep sequencing normalized with unique cDNA molecular identifiers. Donors were grouped into four age groups: young (average approximately 15 years), middle-aged (39), aged (approximately 58) and long-lived (approximately 82). Donors of different ages were randomly distributed across sequencing lanes to avoid experimental bias. For two donors (one aged 18 to 30 and one aged 80 or older), the study analyzed two additional independent replicas of 1 million unique cDNA reads from the same blood draw.

On this clonotype itself: The antigen it recognizes is unknown. No base quality values were provided; no much bigger clone lies one nucleotide off.

The trim is 3 bases for V and 8 bases for J, with a gap of 12 bases between the germline ends. The CDR3 covers 13 residues, taking in both the cysteine and the phenylalanine. The only DNA kept is the CDR3, 39 bases in frame from the first base. The germline V gene provides CDR1 MRHNA and CDR2 SNTAGT. Systemically healthy Caucasian individuals from Russia, 39 in total and aged about 6 to 100 years, were included as donors. Around 9.8 milliliters of peripheral blood were collected from each donor into EDTA-treated Vacutainer tubes. Ficoll-Paque density-gradient centrifugation was used to isolate PBMCs, with at least 6.5 million per sample. Total RNA was extracted from PBMCs with Trizol reagent, with at least 6 micrograms obtained per sample. For every donor, flow cytometry on a PBMC aliquot measured the percentage of naive CD45RAhigh/CD27high T cells. Library creation used 5' RACE. For sequencing, an Illumina HiSeq 2500 was employed. A second PCR of about 6 to 12 cycles was performed with a sample-barcoded 5' primer and a J-beta primer mix. A unique molecular identifier was introduced onto each TCR beta cDNA molecule by a template-switch 5' adaptor carrying 12 random nucleotides. Each sample yielded at least 2.5 million CDR3-containing paired-end reads. First-strand cDNA synthesis was performed from all RNA using the Mint cDNA synthesis kit, with priming by a TRBC-specific oligonucleotide. After uracil-DNA glycosylase treatment, a first 18-cycle PCR used universal primers M1SS and BC2_uni_R on all cDNA. The authors processed their data as follows. Normalization of each sample was performed by random selection of 1 million high-quality reads, each carrying a distinct molecular identifier. Reads with shared molecular identifiers were discarded instead of being binned into consensus sequences. MiTCR, with a Q25 quality threshold and the strictest error-elimination algorithm, was used for CDR3 identification, clonotype clustering and error correction. A nonparametric unseen species model with Euler transformation was used to estimate a lower bound on total TCR beta diversity. TCRdb reran the public reads through fastp at Q25 and MiXCR, keeping productive beta chains. Every entry covers one CDR3 protein and lists the most common genes and DNA from its rows. These V and J calls derive from TCRdb rather than the authors' analysis. The sample table records about 1,500,000 distinct CDR3 sequences; 42% of these occur just once. Roughly 7.7% of the sample lies in the top ten.

General conclusions and limits of the study: Total diversity estimates from one million sequenced T cells were considered lower bounds and underestimates. Donor CMV infection status was unknown, potentially confounding age-related changes in expanded clonotypes. The long-lived group showed more naive CD4+ T cells, fewer expanded clones and increased TCR diversity than the aged group, suggesting age selection. Observed TCR beta diversity correlated strongly with the percentage of naive T cells measured by flow cytometry. Bulk unsorted PBMC profiling prevented conclusive comparison of naive and antigen-experienced compartments. Observed TCR beta diversity per million T cells fell roughly linearly with age, and a significant reduction was already apparent by age roughly 40.

This sequence was found in a woman aged 18-29 years in good health. Source material: blood. The V and J genes are TRBV6-4 and TRBJ2-3; D gene: possibly TRBD2, on 5 matching bases. CDR3 sequence: CASSEMDSSTQYF. The DNA sequence follows: TGTGCCAGCAGTGAGATGGACTCCTCTACGCAGTATTTT.